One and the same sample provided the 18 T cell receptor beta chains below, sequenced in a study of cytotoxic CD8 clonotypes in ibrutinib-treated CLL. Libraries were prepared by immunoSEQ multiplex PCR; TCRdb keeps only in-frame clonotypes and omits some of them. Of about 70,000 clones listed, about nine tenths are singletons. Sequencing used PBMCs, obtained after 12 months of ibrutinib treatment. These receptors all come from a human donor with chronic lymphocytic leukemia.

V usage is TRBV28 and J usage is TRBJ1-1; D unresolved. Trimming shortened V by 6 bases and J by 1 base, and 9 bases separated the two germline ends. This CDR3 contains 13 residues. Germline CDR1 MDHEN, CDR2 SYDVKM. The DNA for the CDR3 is TGTGCCAGCAGGTGGAACGGGAACACTGAAGCTTTCTTT. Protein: CASRWNGNTEAFF. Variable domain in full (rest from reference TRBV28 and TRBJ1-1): DVKVTQSSRYLVKRTGEKVFLECVQDMDHENMFWYRQDPGLGLRLIYFSYDVKMKEKGDIPEGYSVSREKKERFSLILESASTNQTSMYLCASRWNGNTEAFFGQGTRLTVV.

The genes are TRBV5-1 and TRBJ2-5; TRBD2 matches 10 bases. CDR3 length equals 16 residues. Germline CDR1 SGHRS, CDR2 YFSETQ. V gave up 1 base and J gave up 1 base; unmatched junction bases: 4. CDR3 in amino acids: CASSLTTSGTQETQYF. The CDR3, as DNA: TGCGCCAGCAGCTTGACCACTAGCGGGACCCAAGAGACCCAGTACTTC.

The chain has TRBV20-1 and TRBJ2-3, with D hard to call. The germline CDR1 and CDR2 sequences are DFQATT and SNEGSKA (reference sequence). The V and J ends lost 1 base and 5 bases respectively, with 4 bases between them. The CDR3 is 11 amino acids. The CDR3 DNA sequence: TGCAGTGCTAGAGGTAAAGATACGCAGTATTTT. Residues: CSARGKDTQYF.

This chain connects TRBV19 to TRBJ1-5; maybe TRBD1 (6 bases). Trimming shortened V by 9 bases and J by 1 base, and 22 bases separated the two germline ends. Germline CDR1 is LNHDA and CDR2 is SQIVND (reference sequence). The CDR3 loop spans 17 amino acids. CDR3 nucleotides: TGTGCCAGCCAACGGGTCGGGGGCCTTGGGAGCAATCAGCCCCAGCATTTT. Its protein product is CASQRVGGLGSNQPQHF. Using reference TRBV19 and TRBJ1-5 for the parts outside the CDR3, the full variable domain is DGGITQSPKYLFRKEGQNVTLSCEQNLNHDAMYWYRQDPGQGLRLIYYSQIVNDFQKGDIAEGYSVSREKKESFPLTVTSAQKNPTAFYLCASQRVGGLGSNQPQHFGDGTRLSIL.

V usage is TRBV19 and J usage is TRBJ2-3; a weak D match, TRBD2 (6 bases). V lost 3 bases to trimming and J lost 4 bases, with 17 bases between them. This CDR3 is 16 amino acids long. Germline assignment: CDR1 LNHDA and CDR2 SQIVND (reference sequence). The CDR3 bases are TGTGCCAGTAGTATTTGGCGCGGGAAGGAGGCAGATACGCAGTATTTT. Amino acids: CASSIWRGKEADTQYF.

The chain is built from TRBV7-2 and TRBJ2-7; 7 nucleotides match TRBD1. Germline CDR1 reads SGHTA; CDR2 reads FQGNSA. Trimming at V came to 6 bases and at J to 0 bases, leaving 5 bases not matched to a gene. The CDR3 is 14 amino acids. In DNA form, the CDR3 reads TGTGCCAGCAGGGAGCGACAGGGCTCCTACGAGCAGTACTTC. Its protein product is CASRERQGSYEQYF.

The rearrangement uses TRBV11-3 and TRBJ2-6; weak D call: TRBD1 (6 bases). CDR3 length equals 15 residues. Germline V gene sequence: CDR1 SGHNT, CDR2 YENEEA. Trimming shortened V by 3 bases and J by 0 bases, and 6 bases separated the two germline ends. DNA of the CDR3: TGTGCCAGCAGCTTCAGGGGCTCTGGGGCCAACGTCCTGACTTTC. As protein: CASSFRGSGANVLTF.

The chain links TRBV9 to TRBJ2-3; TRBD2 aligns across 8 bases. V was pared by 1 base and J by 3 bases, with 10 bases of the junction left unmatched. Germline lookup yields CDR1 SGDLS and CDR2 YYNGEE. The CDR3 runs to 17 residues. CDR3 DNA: TGTGCCAGCAGCGTAAGCCCCGGACTAGCTCTAACAGATACGCAGTATTTT. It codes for CASSVSPGLALTDTQYF.

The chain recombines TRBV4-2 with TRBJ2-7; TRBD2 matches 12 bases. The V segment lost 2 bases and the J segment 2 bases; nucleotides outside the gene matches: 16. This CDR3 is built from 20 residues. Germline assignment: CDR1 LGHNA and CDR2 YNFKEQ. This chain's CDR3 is CASSQSFGLAGTRRPYEQYF. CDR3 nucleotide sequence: TGTGCCAGCAGCCAAAGTTTTGGACTAGCGGGAACAAGGCGACCCTACGAGCAGTACTTC.

The CDR3 nucleotides read TGTGCCAGCAGTTACGGACAGGGGTTCTTTAAAGCTTTCTTT. Its translation: CASSYGQGFFKAFF. The chain combines TRBV6-5 with TRBJ1-1; 9 bases fit TRBD1. CDR1 and CDR2 (germline): MNHEY, SVGAGI. This CDR3 spans 14 amino acids. The trim removed 2 bases at V and 9 bases at J, leaving 7 bases unmatched.

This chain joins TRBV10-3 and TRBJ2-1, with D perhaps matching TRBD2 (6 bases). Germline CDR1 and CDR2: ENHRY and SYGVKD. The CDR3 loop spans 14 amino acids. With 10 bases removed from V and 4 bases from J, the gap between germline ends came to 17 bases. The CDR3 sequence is CANSPGGSYNEQFF. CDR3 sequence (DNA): TGTGCCAACAGCCCTGGGGGGAGTTACAATGAGCAGTTCTTC.

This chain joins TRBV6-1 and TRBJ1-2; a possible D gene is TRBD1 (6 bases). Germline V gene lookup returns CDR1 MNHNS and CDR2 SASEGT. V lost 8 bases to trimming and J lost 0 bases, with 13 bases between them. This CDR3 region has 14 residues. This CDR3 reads CASVDRTTNYGYTF. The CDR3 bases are TGTGCCAGCGTCGACAGGACTACTAACTATGGCTACACCTTC.

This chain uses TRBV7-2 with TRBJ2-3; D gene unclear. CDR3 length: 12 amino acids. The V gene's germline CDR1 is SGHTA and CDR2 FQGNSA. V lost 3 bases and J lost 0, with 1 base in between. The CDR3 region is CASSLSTDTQYF. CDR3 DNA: TGTGCCAGCAGCTTGAGCACAGATACGCAGTATTTT.

CDR3 bases: TGTGCCTGGCTTGGACAGGGGGGAAACATTCAGTACTTC. Amino acid sequence: CAWLGQGGNIQYF. The chain combines TRBV30 with TRBJ2-4; TRBD1 aligns across 10 bases. The CDR3 totals 13 residues. V lost 5 bases and J lost 6; bases outside the gene matches: 4. CDR1 is GTSNPN, CDR2 SVGIG, per germline (reference sequence).

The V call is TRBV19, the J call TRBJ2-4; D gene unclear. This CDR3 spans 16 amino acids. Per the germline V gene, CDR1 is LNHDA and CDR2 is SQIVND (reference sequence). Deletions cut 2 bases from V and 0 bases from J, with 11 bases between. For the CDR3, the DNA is TGTGCCAGTAGTATACCGTTTACTCTAGCCAAAAACATTCAGTACTTC. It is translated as CASSIPFTLAKNIQYF.

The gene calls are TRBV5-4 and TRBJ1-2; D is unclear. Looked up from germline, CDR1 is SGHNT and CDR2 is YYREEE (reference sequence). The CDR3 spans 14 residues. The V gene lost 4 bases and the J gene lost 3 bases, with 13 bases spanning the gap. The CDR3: CASSPDRGYYGYTF. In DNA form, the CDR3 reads TGTGCCAGCAGCCCGGACCGGGGTTACTATGGCTACACCTTC.

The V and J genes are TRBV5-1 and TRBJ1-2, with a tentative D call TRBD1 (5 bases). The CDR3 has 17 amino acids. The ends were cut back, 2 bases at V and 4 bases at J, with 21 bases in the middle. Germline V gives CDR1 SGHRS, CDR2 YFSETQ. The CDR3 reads CASSFRAGSIAPYGYTF. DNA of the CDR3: TGCGCCAGCAGCTTTAGGGCAGGGTCCATTGCCCCCTATGGCTACACCTTC.

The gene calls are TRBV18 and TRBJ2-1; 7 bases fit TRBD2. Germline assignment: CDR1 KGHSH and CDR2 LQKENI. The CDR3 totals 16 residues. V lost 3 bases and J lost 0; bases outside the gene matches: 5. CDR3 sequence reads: CASSPSGTSSYNEQFF. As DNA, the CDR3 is TGTGCCAGCTCACCGAGCGGGACGAGCTCCTACAATGAGCAGTTCTTC.